This section outlines one T cell receptor (beta chain) sequence together with its context. This record belongs to a study of T cell responses to AZD1222 COVID-19 vaccine. From germline, CDR1 is SGHDT and CDR2 YYEEEE. This CDR3 region has 12 residues. Trimming shortened V by 4 bases and J by 7 bases, and 9 bases separated the two germline ends. TCRdb keeps only in-frame clones here, not all; method: immunoSEQ multiplex PCR. The sample contains 85,000 to 110,000 clones, 91% of which appear only once. The receptor was isolated from an adult in good health. Sequences were derived from peripheral blood, sampled on day 0 of AZD1222 vaccination. This chain uses TRBV5-6 with TRBJ2-1; D not certain. CDR3 sequence reads: CASSHTTNEQFF. In DNA, the CDR3 is TGTGCCAGCAGCCATACTACGAATGAGCAGTTCTTC.